These T cell receptor beta chains were read from a single sample in a study of T cells in Graves' hyperthyroidism and ophthalmopathy. TCRdb reprocessed the multiplex PCR reads via MiXCR and lists one record per CDR3 protein. The table has roughly 520,000 distinct CDR3 sequences, around 22% seen once. Sequenced: blood. These TCRs come from a woman aged 30 to 39 with Graves' ophthalmopathy. CDR3s include the opening cysteine and the closing phenylalanine or tryptophan.

CDR3 | J | V
CASNDRYSNQPQHF | TRBJ1-5 | TRBV27
CAISGRTGGGTGELFF | TRBJ2-2 | TRBV10-3
CSAGRGQGHEQYF | TRBJ2-7 | TRBV20-1
CSVHVQGGSYEQYF | TRBJ2-7 | TRBV29-1
CASSMTGWDTGEPFF | TRBJ2-2 | TRBV12-3/TRBV12-4
CASSLQSLGTEAFF | TRBJ1-1 | TRBV12-3/TRBV12-4
CARPNTEAFF | TRBJ1-1 | TRBV12-5
CASSRRGSQDSGNTIYF | TRBJ1-3 | TRBV11-1
CASSLMGQGQETQYF | TRBJ2-5 | TRBV7-2
CASSGSGASYEQYF | TRBJ2-7 | TRBV9
CATTPSQGRKLYEQYF | TRBJ2-7 | TRBV24-1
CASSEVGQGVGEQYF | TRBJ2-7 | TRBV6-1
CASSIGGSYGYTF | TRBJ1-2 | TRBV19
CSALRTSGAYEQYF | TRBJ2-7 | TRBV20-1
CASSSGTSGTGETQYF | TRBJ2-5 | TRBV7-3
CASSFLPDRAYEQYF | TRBJ2-7 | TRBV19
CASTRTGAYEQYF | TRBJ2-7 | TRBV7-2
CATSGMRDTEAFF | TRBJ1-1 | TRBV24-1
CASSEQEGATEAFF | TRBJ1-1 | TRBV6-1
CASSSGQGYTF | TRBJ1-2 | TRBV7-9
CATWDRGLFHEQFF | TRBJ2-1 | TRBV28
CASSYGPGDDGYTF | TRBJ1-2 | TRBV6-5
CSARGPGLTTSYEQYF | TRBJ2-7 | TRBV20-1
CSASKRQMADSYTF | TRBJ1-2 | TRBV20-1
CASSLGGSGYEQYF | TRBJ2-7 | TRBV27
CASSFPGQGYEQYF | TRBJ2-7 | TRBV12-3/TRBV12-4
CASSFIGGKGEQYF | TRBJ2-7 | TRBV12-3/TRBV12-4
CASSLGGQADDQPQHF | TRBJ1-5 | TRBV13
CSARVGQGASETQYF | TRBJ2-5 | TRBV20-1
CASRGLAGTSYEQYF | TRBJ2-7 | TRBV12-3/TRBV12-4
CASSLKVWEGDTEAFF | TRBJ1-1 | TRBV28